This T cell receptor beta chain was recorded in a study of cytomegalovirus exposure and HLA in healthy donors. Comments on this clone: Its antigen remains unknown.

Regarding donors, all were healthy bone marrow donors. Use of 60 Vbeta and 13 Jbeta primers characterized the PCR. TCRdb keeps only in-frame clones here, not all; method: immunoSEQ multiplex PCR. The data hold around 100,000 clones, with over 60% observed a single time. The CDR3 runs 15 residues. Germline V CDR1 and CDR2: MNHEY, SVGAGI. V gave up 2 bases and J gave up 5 bases; unmatched junction bases: 5. Study-wide points: A few chains linked to CMV were shown in vitro to be specific for CMV antigens.

The source material was PBMCs. The chain couples TRBV6-5 to TRBJ1-2, with 10 positions matching TRBD1. The TCR sequence derives from a female donor in good health and CMV-seropositive. The CDR3 is CASSYAGTGEYGYTF. CDR3 sequence (DNA): TGTGCCAGCAGTTACGCCGGGACAGGGGAATATGGCTACACCTTC.